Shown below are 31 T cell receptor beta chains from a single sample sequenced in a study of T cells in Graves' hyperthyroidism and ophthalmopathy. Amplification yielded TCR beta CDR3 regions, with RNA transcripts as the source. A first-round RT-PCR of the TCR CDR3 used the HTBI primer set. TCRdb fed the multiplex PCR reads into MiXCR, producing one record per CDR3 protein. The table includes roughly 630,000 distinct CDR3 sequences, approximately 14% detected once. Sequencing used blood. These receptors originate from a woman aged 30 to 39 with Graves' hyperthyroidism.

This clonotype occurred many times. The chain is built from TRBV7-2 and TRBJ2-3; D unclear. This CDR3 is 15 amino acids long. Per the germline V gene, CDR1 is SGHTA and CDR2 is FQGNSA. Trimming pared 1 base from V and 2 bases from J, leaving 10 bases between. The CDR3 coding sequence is TGTGCCAGCAGCTTAGTGGCGGAGAACACAGATACGCAGTATTTT. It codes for CASSLVAENTDTQYF.

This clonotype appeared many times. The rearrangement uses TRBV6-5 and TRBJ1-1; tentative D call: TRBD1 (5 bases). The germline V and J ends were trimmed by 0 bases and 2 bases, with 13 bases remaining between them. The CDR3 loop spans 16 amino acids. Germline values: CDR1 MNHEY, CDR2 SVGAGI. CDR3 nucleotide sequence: TGTGCCAGCAGTTACTCTGGACACTCGGTTAACACTGAAGCTTTCTTT. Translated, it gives CASSYSGHSVNTEAFF.

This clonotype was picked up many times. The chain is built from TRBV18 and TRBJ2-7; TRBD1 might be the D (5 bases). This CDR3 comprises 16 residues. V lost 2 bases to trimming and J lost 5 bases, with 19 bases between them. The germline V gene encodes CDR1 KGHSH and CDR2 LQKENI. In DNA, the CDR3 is TGTGCCAGCTCACCAGAGACAGTTAGGTTTCTCCACGAGCAGTACTTC. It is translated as CASSPETVRFLHEQYF.

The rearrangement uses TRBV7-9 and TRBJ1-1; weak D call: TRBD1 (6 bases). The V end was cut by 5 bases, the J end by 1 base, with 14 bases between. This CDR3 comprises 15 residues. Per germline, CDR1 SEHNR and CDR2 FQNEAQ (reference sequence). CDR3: CASSIRTDGNTEAFF. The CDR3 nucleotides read TGTGCCAGCAGCATTCGGACAGATGGGAACACTGAAGCTTTCTTT.

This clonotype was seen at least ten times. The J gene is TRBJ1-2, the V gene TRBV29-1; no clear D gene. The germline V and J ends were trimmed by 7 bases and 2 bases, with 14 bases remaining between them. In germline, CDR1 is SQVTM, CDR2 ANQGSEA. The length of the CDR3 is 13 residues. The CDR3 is CSATDGINYGYTF. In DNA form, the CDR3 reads TGCAGCGCTACCGACGGTATAAACTATGGCTACACCTTC.

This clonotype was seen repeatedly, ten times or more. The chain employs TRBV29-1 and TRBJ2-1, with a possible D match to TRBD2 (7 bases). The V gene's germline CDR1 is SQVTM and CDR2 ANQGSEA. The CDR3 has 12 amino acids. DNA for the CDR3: TGCAGGGGGGCGGGAGTGGACAATGAGCAGTTCTTC. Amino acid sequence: CRGAGVDNEQFF.

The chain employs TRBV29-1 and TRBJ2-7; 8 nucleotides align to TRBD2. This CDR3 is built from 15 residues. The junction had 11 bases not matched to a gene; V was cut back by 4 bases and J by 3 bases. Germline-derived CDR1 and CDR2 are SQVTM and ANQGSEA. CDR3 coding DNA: TGCAGCGTTGTGGCCCCGACTAGCGTTCGCTACGAGCAGTACTTC. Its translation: CSVVAPTSVRYEQYF.

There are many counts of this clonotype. DNA of the CDR3: TGCAGCGTTGAGGAGGGGGCGGATGAGCAGTTCTTC. This translates into CSVEEGADEQFF. This chain uses TRBV29-1 with TRBJ2-1, with D tentatively TRBD1 (7 bases). Germline lookup yields CDR1 SQVTM and CDR2 ANQGSEA. The length of the CDR3 is 12 residues. Trimming removed 3 bases at V and 8 bases at J, with 11 bases between.

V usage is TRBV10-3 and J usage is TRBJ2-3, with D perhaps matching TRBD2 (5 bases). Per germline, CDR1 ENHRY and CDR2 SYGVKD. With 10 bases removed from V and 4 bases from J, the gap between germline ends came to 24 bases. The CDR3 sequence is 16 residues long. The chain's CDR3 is CATRRDLAGIADTQYF. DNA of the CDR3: TGTGCCACCCGGCGTGACTTGGCCGGGATTGCAGATACGCAGTATTTT.

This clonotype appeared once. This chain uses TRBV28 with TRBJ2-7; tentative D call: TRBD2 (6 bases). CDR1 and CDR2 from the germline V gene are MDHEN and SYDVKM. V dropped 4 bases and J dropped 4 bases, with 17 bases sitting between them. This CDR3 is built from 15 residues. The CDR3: CASSSRDAGTYEQYF. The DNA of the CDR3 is TGTGCCAGCAGTTCCCGGGACGCGGGGACTTACGAGCAGTACTTC.

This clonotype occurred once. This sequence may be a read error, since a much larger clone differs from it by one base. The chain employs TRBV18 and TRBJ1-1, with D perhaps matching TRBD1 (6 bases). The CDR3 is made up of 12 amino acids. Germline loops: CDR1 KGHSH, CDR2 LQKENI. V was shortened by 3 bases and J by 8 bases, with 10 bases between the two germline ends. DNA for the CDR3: TGTGCCAGCTCACCTAGGGGGTCGGAAGCTTTCTTT. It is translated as CASSPRGSEAFF.

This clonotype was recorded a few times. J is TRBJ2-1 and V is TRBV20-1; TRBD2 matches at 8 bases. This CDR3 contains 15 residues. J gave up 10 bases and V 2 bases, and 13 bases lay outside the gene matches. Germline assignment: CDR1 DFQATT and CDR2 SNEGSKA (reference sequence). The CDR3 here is CSARRLPGLVGEQFF. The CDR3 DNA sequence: TGCAGTGCTAGACGCCTCCCGGGACTAGTGGGCGAGCAGTTCTTC.

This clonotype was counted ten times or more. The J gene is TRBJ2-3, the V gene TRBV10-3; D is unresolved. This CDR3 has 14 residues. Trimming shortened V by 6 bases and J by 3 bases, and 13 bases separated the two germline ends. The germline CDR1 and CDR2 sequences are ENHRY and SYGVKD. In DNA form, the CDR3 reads TGTGCCATCAGGGCACCCCTCGGGACAGATACGCAGTATTTT. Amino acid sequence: CAIRAPLGTDTQYF.

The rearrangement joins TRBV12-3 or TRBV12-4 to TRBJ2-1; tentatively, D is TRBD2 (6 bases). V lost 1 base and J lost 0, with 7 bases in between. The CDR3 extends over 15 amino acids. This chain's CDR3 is CASSLDSGSYNEQFF. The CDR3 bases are TGTGCCAGCAGTTTAGATAGCGGCTCCTACAATGAGCAGTTCTTC.

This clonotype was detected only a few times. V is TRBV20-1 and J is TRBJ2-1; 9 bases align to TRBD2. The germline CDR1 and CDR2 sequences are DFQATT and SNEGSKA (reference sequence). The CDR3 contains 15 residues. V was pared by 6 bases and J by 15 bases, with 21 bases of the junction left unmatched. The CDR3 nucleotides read TGCAGTGCGAAGGACCGACTAGCGGCCCAAATCAGTCCGTTCTTC. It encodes CSAKDRLAAQISPFF.

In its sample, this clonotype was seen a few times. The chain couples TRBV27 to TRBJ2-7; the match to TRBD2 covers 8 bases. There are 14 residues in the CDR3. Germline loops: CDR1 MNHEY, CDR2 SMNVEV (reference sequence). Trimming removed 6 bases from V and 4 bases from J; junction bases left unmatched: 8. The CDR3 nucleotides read TGTGCCAGCAGCCCCGGGGGGGGGATTTACGAGCAGTACTTC. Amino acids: CASSPGGGIYEQYF.

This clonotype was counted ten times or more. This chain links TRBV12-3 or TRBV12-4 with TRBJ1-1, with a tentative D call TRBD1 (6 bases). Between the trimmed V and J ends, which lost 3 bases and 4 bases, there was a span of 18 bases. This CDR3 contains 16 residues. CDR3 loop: CASSLGRGAGITEAFF. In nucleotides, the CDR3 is TGTGCCAGCAGTTTGGGGCGGGGGGCCGGTATCACTGAAGCTTTCTTT.

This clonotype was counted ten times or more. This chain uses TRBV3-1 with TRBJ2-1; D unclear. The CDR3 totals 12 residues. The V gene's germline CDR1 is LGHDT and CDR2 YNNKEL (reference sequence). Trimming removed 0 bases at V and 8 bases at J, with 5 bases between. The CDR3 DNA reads TGTGCCAGCAGCCAAGATGGGGATGAGCAGTTCTTC. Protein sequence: CASSQDGDEQFF.

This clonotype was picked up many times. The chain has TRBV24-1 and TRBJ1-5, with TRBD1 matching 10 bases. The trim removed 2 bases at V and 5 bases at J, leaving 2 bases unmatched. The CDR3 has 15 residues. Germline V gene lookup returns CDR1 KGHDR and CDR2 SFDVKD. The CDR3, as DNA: TGTGCCACCAGTGATTGGGACAGGGGATATCAGCCCCAGCATTTT. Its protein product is CATSDWDRGYQPQHF.

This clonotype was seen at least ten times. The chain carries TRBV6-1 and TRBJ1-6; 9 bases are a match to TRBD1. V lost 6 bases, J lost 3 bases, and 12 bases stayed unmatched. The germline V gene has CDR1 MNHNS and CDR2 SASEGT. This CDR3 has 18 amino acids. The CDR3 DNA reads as TGTGCCAGCAGACAACCGGGACAGGGAAGGCACTATAATTCACCCCTCCACTTT. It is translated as CASRQPGQGRHYNSPLHF.

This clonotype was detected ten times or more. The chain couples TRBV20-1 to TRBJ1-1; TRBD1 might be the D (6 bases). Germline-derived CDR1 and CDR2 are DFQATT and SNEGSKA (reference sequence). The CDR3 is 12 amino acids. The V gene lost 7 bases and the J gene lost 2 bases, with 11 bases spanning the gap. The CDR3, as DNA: TGCAGTGAAAGCAGGGGAAACACTGAAGCTTTCTTT. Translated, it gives CSESRGNTEAFF.

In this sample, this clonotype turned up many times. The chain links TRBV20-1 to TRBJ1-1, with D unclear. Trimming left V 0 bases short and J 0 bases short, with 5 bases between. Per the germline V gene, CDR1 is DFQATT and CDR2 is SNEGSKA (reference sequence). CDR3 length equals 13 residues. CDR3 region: CSARDRVNTEAFF. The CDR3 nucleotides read TGCAGTGCTAGAGATAGGGTGAACACTGAAGCTTTCTTT.

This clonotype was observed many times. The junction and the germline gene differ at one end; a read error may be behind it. The CDR3 region is CASSLSRGNEQFF. DNA for the CDR3: TGTGCCAGCAGCTTATCCAGGGGCAATGAGCAGTTCTTC. The chain links TRBV27 to TRBJ2-1; tentatively, D is TRBD1 (6 bases). Germline CDR1 reads MNHEY; CDR2 reads SMNVEV (reference sequence). There are 13 residues in the CDR3.

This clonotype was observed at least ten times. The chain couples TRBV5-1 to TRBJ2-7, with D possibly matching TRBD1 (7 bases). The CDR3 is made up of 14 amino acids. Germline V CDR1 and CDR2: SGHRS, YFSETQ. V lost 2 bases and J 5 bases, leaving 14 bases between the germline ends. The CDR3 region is CASSFQGGKNEQYF. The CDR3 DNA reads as TGCGCCAGCAGCTTTCAGGGGGGTAAGAACGAGCAGTACTTC.

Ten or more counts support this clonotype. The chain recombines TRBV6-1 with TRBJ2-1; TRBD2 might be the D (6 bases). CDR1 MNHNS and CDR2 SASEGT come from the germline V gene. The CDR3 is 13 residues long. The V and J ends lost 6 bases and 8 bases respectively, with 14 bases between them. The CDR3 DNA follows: TGTGCCAGCAGGTCGGCGGGAATTCATGAGCAGTTCTTC. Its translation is CASRSAGIHEQFF.

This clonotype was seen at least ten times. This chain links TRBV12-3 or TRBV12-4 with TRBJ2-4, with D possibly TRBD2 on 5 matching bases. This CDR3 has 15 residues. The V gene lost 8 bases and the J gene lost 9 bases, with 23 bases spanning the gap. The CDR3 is CASGGGILATGIQYF. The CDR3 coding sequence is TGTGCCAGCGGAGGTGGGATTCTAGCCACCGGCATTCAGTACTTC.

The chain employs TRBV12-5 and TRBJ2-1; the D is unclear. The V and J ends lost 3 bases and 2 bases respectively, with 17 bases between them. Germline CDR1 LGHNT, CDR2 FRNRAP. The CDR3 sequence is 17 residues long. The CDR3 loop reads CASGFQMGSETYNEQFF. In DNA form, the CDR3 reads TGTGCTAGTGGTTTCCAAATGGGGTCAGAGACCTACAATGAGCAGTTCTTC.

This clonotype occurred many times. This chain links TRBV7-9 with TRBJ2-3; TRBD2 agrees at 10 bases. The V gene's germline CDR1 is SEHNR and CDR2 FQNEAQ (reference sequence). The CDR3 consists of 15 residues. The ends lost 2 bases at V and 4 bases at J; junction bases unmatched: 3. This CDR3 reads CASSLLAGESDTQYF. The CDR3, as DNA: TGTGCCAGCAGCTTACTAGCGGGAGAGTCAGATACGCAGTATTTT.

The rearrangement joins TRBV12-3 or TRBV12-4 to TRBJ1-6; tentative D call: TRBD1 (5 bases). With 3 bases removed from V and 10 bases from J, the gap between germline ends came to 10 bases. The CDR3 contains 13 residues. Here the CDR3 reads CASSLGLASPLHF. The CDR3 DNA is TGTGCCAGCAGTTTGGGGCTTGCCTCACCCCTCCACTTT.

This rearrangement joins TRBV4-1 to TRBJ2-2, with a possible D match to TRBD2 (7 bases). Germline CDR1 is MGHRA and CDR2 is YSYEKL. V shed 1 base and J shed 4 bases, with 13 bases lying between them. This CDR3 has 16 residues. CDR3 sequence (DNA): TGCGCCAGCAGCCAAGGGGGGGGCAGACTCACCGGGGAGCTGTTTTTT. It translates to CASSQGGGRLTGELFF.

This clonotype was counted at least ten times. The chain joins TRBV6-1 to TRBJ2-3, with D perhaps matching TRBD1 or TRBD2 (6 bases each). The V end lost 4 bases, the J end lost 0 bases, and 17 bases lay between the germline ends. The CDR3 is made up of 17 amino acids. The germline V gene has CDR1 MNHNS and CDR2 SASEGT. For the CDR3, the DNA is TGTGCCAGCAGTGCCCACCCCCCGGGGGCCAGCACAGATACGCAGTATTTT. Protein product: CASSAHPPGASTDTQYF.